Sequencing of this T cell receptor (beta chain) was carried out in a study of pediatric ulcerative colitis. The CDR3 runs to 13 residues. Germline V gene lookup returns CDR1 MNHEY and CDR2 SVGAGI. With 8 bases removed from V and 5 bases from J, the gap between germline ends came to 12 bases. The rectum was sampled with one to two pinch biopsies at colonoscopy. Produced via immunoSEQ multiplex PCR; TCRdb's table is partial and in-frame only. The sample lists approximately 38,000 clones; 75% were seen once. The sequence was obtained from a boy between 10 and 17 years old with severe ulcerative colitis. Material for sequencing was gut tissue. This chain uses TRBV6-5 with TRBJ2-2, with D perhaps TRBD2 (6 bases). The CDR3 coding sequence is TGTGCCAGCCAACGGAGGGGTACCGGGGAGCTGTTTTTT. This codes for CASQRRGTGELFF.